The entry below describes one T cell receptor (beta chain). Its antigen is as yet unknown. These data come from a study of vaccination and CD4 T cells after COVID-19. Treatment reported: roughly 10-day PBMC culture with coronavirus spike peptide pools or control peptides (ViraFEST assay). ViraFEST stimulated the growth of antigen-specific T cells using peptide pools and subsequently profiled their TCRs by sequencing. The authors isolated CD4+ T cells by negative selection after about 10 days of culture. CDR1 and CDR2 (germline): SGHTA, FQGNSA. The CDR3 sequence is 14 residues long. V lost 5 bases and J 2 bases, leaving 11 bases between the germline ends. The Oncomine TCR Beta short-read assay sequenced DNA from cultured CD4+ T cells. TCRdb independently ran MiXCR on the PCR reads; one entry per CDR3 protein. The sample shows some 7,400 distinct CDR3 sequences, 45% to 50% of them seen only once.

The sequence derives from a human donor who had recovered from COVID-19. The source material was CD4+ T cells from blood, cultured in vitro. This chain joins TRBV7-2 and TRBJ2-3, with unresolved D. CDR3 residues: CASSPTRNTDTQYF. CDR3 DNA: TGTGCCAGCAGCCCCACGCGGAACACAGATACGCAGTATTTT.